This is a list of T cell receptor beta chains from one sample in a study of blood T cell repertoires in COVID-19. Data came from immunoSEQ multiplex PCR; TCRdb stores just in-frame clones and leaves some out. The sample includes around 130,000 clones, roughly four fifths of them seen just once. The sample comprised PBMCs or T cells enriched from blood (not recorded which). The origin of the receptors is a man aged 25-45 years who had recovered from COVID-19. Each CDR3 is given with its conserved first and last residue. The D gene is left open where the match is weak. Size is omitted from some rows. Given values are once, few, many or a class for expanded clones.

size	length	V	J	D	DNA	CDR3
-	15	TRBV19	TRBJ2-2	TRBD1	TGTGCCAGTAGTCTCCGGGACAGGGACGGCGGGGAGCTGTTTTTT	CASSLRDRDGGELFF
-	14	TRBV19	TRBJ1-5	-	TGTGCCAGTAGTAATGACAGGCCCAATCAGCCCCAGCATTTT	CASSNDRPNQPQHF
many	15	TRBV27	TRBJ2-1	TRBD2	TGTGCCAGCAGTGCGACTAGCGGGAGCCACAATGAGCAGTTCTTC	CASSATSGSHNEQFF
-	15	TRBV5-4	TRBJ2-1	-	TGTGCCAGCAGCTTGGATAGGGGAACCTACAATGAGCAGTTCTTC	CASSLDRGTYNEQFF
-	14	TRBV2	TRBJ2-1	TRBD1	TGTGCCAGCCAGGGGACAGGAAATTACAATGAGCAGTTCTTC	CASQGTGNYNEQFF
-	20	TRBV12-5	TRBJ2-1	TRBD1	TGTGCTAGTGGTTTGGCACCCCTCCCTATGGGACAGGGGGCGGTCGATGAGCAGTTCTTC	CASGLAPLPMGQGAVDEQFF
-	15	TRBV6-5	TRBJ2-2	TRBD2	TGTGCCAGCAAAAGCGGGACCGCGAACACCGGGGAGCTGTTTTTT	CASKSGTANTGELFF
-	15	TRBV7-8	TRBJ2-2	-	TGTGCCAGCAGCCAAAGCGGATTTTCGATTGGGGAGCTGTTTTTT	CASSQSGFSIGELFF
few	13	TRBV16	TRBJ1-2	-	TGTGCCAGCAGCCTGAGGGGGGGATATGGCTACACCTTC	CASSLRGGYGYTF
-	14	TRBV4-1	TRBJ2-5	-	TGCGCCAGCAGCCAAGTAGCTATACTGACAGCCCAGTACTTC	CASSQVAILTAQYF
-	13	TRBV12-3/TRBV12-4	TRBJ1-1	-	TGTGCCAGCAGTTTAGATGAGTCCACTGAAGCTTTCTTT	CASSLDESTEAFF
once	13	TRBV7-9	TRBJ1-5	-	TGTGCCAGCAGCCGATCGGGCAATCAGCCCCAGCATTTT	CASSRSGNQPQHF
-	11	TRBV27	TRBJ2-1	-	TGTGCCAGCAGTCACGGTAATGAGCAGTTCTTC	CASSHGNEQFF
-	14	TRBV7-9	TRBJ1-2	-	TGTGCCAGCAGCTCGTTAGGGGCGACGTATGGCTACACCTTC	CASSSLGATYGYTF
-	14	TRBV6-5	TRBJ2-7	-	TGTGCCAGCAGTCCCTTTCCGGGAGCTTACGAGCAGTACTTC	CASSPFPGAYEQYF
-	17	TRBV19	TRBJ1-2	TRBD1	TGTGCCAGTAGTACCCGGACAGGAACCAGGGGCGGCTATGGCTACACCTTC	CASSTRTGTRGGYGYTF
-	14	TRBV6-5	TRBJ1-1	-	TGTGCCAGCATCGCGACGACAGTGAACACTGAAGCTTTCTTT	CASIATTVNTEAFF
-	12	TRBV25-1	TRBJ1-6	-	TGTGCCAGCAGTTCCAATGATTCACCCCTCCACTTT	CASSSNDSPLHF
-	16	TRBV4-1	TRBJ2-2	-	TGCGCCAGCAGCCAAGGAGGGGGTGGGGTCACCGGGGAGCTGTTTTTT	CASSQGGGGVTGELFF
-	17	TRBV9	TRBJ1-1	-	TGTGCCAGCAGCGTAGAGCCGACGGGTCCTTCGGCCACTGAAGCTTTCTTT	CASSVEPTGPSATEAFF
-	17	TRBV6-6	TRBJ1-2	-	TGTGCCAGCAGTCCCAAGGTAGCGGACAACTATTTGGGTGGCTACACCTTC	CASSPKVADNYLGGYTF
-	14	TRBV10-3	TRBJ1-3	TRBD1	TGTGCCATCAGTGGAGGACAGGGGGGAAACACCATATATTTT	CAISGGQGGNTIYF
-	17	TRBV3-1/TRBV3-2	TRBJ2-1	-	TGTGCCAGCAGCCAAATCGGGGGTAGCGGAGGGGCCAATGAGCAGTTCTTC	CASSQIGGSGGANEQFF
-	14	TRBV14	TRBJ2-7	-	TGTGCCAGCAGCCAAGAAAGAGGGTCCTACGAGCAGTACTTC	CASSQERGSYEQYF
-	15	TRBV6-5	TRBJ2-6	-	TGTGCCAGCAGTTACGGGGGGTCTGGGGCCAACGTCCTGACTTTC	CASSYGGSGANVLTF
-	14	TRBV6-5	TRBJ2-5	TRBD1	TGTGCCAGCAGCCAAGGGACAGGACAAGAGACCCAGTACTTC	CASSQGTGQETQYF
-	15	TRBV30	TRBJ2-3	TRBD2	TGTGCCTGGAGGGCGGGACTAGCGAACACAGATACGCAGTATTTT	CAWRAGLANTDTQYF
-	15	TRBV7-2	TRBJ2-2	-	TGTGCCAGCAGCTTAGAGAGGGGGTGGACCGGGGAGCTGTTTTTT	CASSLERGWTGELFF
-	15	TRBV5-1	TRBJ2-2	-	TGCGCCAGCAGCTTGGCTACTAGCCCGGCTGGGGAGCTGTTTTTT	CASSLATSPAGELFF
-	13	TRBV29-1	TRBJ2-7	-	TGCAGCGTTGACTCGGATACAGGCTACGAGCAGTACTTC	CSVDSDTGYEQYF
once	15	TRBV5-6	TRBJ2-7	-	TGTGCCAGCAGCTTGGGGCTTCCTACAGGTGTAGGGCAGTACTTC	CASSLGLPTGVGQYF
-	17	TRBV15	TRBJ2-7	TRBD1	TGTGCCACCAGCGGTCGTTTTTCCGGGACAGGGAGCTACGAGCAGTACTTC	CATSGRFSGTGSYEQYF
-	11	TRBV20-1	TRBJ1-2	-	TGCAGTGCCACCCCGGGGGGGGGCTACACCTTC	CSATPGGGYTF
-	15	TRBV19	TRBJ1-5	TRBD1	TGTGCCAGTAGACTCAGGGGGCAAATCAATCAGCCCCAGCATTTT	CASRLRGQINQPQHF
-	13	TRBV29-1	TRBJ2-7	TRBD1	TGCAGCGTGCCGGGACAGGGGACCTACGAGCAGTACTTC	CSVPGQGTYEQYF
-	15	TRBV25-1	TRBJ1-1	TRBD1	TGTGCCAGCAGTGAATATGACAGGGGAGACCCTGAAGCTTTCTTT	CASSEYDRGDPEAFF
few	14	TRBV4-1	TRBJ2-1	TRBD2	TGCGCCAGCAGCCTCGGACTAGCGGATATGAATAAGTTCTTC	CASSLGLADMNKFF
-	12	TRBV19	TRBJ2-5	TRBD2	TGTGCCAGTACAGACGGGGGGGAGACCCAGTACTTC	CASTDGGETQYF
-	13	TRBV11-3	TRBJ1-1	-	TGTGCCAGCAGCTTTACGAGGAACACTGAAGCTTTCTTT	CASSFTRNTEAFF
-	12	TRBV10-2	TRBJ1-4	-	TGCGCCAGCAGAGAGGAGACAGCTCGGTTGTTTTTT	CASREETARLFF
-	15	TRBV27	TRBJ1-5	-	TGTGCCAGCAGTTTATCGGGAGGTTTTCGGCAGCCCCAGCATTTT	CASSLSGGFRQPQHF
-	15	TRBV10-3	TRBJ2-1	TRBD2	TGTGCCATCACCGAAGGGCGGGAGGCTTACAATGAGCAGTTCTTC	CAITEGREAYNEQFF